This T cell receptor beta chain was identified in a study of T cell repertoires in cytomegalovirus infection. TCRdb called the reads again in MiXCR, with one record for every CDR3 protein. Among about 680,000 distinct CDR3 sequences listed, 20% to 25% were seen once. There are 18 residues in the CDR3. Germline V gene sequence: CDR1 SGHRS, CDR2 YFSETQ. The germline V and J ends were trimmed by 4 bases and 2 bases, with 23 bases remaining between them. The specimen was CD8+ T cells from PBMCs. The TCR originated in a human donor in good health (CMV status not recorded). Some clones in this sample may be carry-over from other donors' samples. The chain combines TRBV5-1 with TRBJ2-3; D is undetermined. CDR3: CASSPHERLLESTDTQYF. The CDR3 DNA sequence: TGCGCCAGCAGCCCCCACGAGAGACTCTTGGAATCCACAGATACGCAGTATTTT. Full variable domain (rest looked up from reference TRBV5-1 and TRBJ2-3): KAGVTQTPRYLIKTRGQQVTLSCSPISGHRSVSWYQQTPGQGLQFLFEYFSETQRNKGNFPGRFSGRQFSNSRSEMNVSTLELGDSALYLCASSPHERLLESTDTQYFGPGTRLTVL.